The text below deals with one T cell receptor (beta chain). Time point of the sample: week 3, after first cycle of checkpoint inhibitor. The CDR3 extends over 19 amino acids. Germline V lookup: CDR1 SQVTM, CDR2 ANQGSEA. V lost 5 bases, J lost 4 bases, and 18 bases stayed unmatched. The sample is drawn from a study of blood T cell dynamics during melanoma immunotherapy. Some clones are missing from TCRdb's copy, which holds only in-frame ones; the method was immunoSEQ multiplex PCR. Among under 15,000 clones, 86% were seen once, and the ten largest hold approximately 5.6%. This clonotype was obtained from a human donor with melanoma. The V call is TRBV29-1, the J call TRBJ2-3; the match to TRBD2 covers 13 bases. The specimen comprised blood, sampled from a patient treated with checkpoint blockade. The CDR3 reads CSVKPPRTSGSKSPDTQYF. The CDR3, as DNA: TGCAGCGTTAAACCCCCCCGGACTAGCGGGAGTAAGTCCCCAGATACGCAGTATTTT.